This entry describes one T cell receptor beta chain. Its specificity is unknown. The data were obtained in a study of OX40 agonist ivuxolimab in advanced cancers. Overall study findings and caveats: Both blood CD4+ and CD8+ T cells showed clonal growth by week 6 at 0.1 to 3.0 mg/kg.

Method: immunoSEQ multiplex PCR; TCRdb's copy keeps in-frame clones and lacks some. This sample has roughly 50,000 clones; 91% occur once, and the top ten carry 8% to 10%. Blood was sampled at baseline, cycle 4 day 1, and cycle 7 day 1. Germline lookup yields CDR1 MNHEY and CDR2 SMNVEV (reference sequence). This CDR3 comprises 15 residues. V was pared by 5 bases and J by 7 bases, with 8 bases of the junction left unmatched. This sequence was found in an adult with an advanced solid tumor such as melanoma, head and neck, liver or kidney cancer. The chain links TRBV27 to TRBJ2-2, with TRBD1 identical over 9 bases. Material: CD4+ or CD8+ T cells sorted from blood, obtained in a trial of the OX40 agonist ivuxolimab. CDR3: CASSTPGQGIGELFF. The DNA for the CDR3 is TGTGCCAGCAGTACACCGGGACAGGGCATCGGGGAGCTGTTTTTT.